Below are 2 T cell receptor beta chains sequenced from a single sample in a study of blood T cell repertoires in COVID-19. The method was immunoSEQ multiplex PCR; TCRdb's version includes in-frame clones alone and lacks a portion of them. Here the sample spans around 57,000 clones, 90% being singletons. The material sequenced was peripheral blood. The origin of the receptors is a man aged 45 to 65 with acute or convalescent COVID-19.

This clone was seen only once. The chain recombines TRBV30 with TRBJ1-5; D may be TRBD1 (6 bases). Deletions cut 2 bases from V and 0 bases from J, with 11 bases between. Germline CDR1 is GTSNPN and CDR2 is SVGIG (reference sequence). The CDR3 length is 15 residues. DNA for the CDR3: TGTGCCTGGAGTCCAGGGGACTATAGCAATCAGCCCCAGCATTTT. This codes for CAWSPGDYSNQPQHF.

The chain has TRBV19 and TRBJ1-1, with D possibly TRBD1 on 5 matching bases. In germline, CDR1 is LNHDA, CDR2 SQIVND (reference sequence). V was shortened by 7 bases and J by 0 bases, with 24 bases between the two germline ends. This CDR3 contains 18 residues. The CDR3 DNA follows: TGTGCCAGTACCCCGGGGGTGGCAGGGAGAGGATTGAACACTGAAGCTTTCTTT. Translated: CASTPGVAGRGLNTEAFF.